This TCR beta chain originates from a study of T-cell reconstitution after alpha-beta-depleted transplantation in children (TCRdb year 2016). As for the study more broadly: The study quantitatively tracked T-cell immune reconstitution after TCRalphabeta/CD19-depleted allogeneic hematopoietic cell transplantation in children using TCR repertoire profiling. Findings and caveats that apply to the study as a whole: About two months after transplant, the apparently early recovery of alphabetaT-cell counts reportedly depended on just several hundred clones that had expanded rapidly and came from non-depleted graft cells. In some patients, high TCRbeta diversity at day 60 was attributed to recipient T cells and intrathymic progenitors that had survived conditioning. Over subsequent months, a decline in hyperexpanded clone frequencies was noted, and after one year, T-cell counts and TCRbeta diversity were mostly ascribed to newly produced T cells.

Preparation of the library involved PCR. Sequencing was performed on an Illumina HiSeq 2500. To normalize quantification of the TCRbeta repertoire, the TCR libraries were built with molecular barcoding that relied on unique molecular identifiers. In TCRdb, the public reads were trimmed at Q25 with fastp and aligned with MiXCR, with productive beta chains retained. Rows with a matching CDR3 protein are joined into one entry that keeps the most common DNA and genes. The sample table holds roughly 250,000 distinct CDR3 sequences, of which roughly 8.2% were seen once. Roughly 6% of the sample is in the top ten clones. The treatment or condition label, read with the paper, signifies: allogeneic hematopoietic cell transplantation with graft depleted of TCRalphabeta T cells and CD19 B cells. The transplant recipients were children given TCRalphabeta/CD19-depleted allogeneic hematopoietic cell grafts. This clonotype was recorded a few times. No antigen is known for it. Base qualities are not recorded, but no much larger clone differs from it by a single base.

CDR1 and CDR2, per the germline V gene (reference sequence), are DFQATT and SNEGSKA. Taken from cysteine to phenylalanine, the CDR3 has 15 residues. Solely the CDR3 DNA is kept, with 45 bases framed from the first base. Trimmed from V: 2 bases; trimmed from J: 8 bases; junction bases lacking a gene match: 14. The rearrangement joined TRBV20-1 to TRBJ1-2; TRBD1 lines up with 7 middle nucleotides. This sample comprised PBMCs, mostly from graft donor cells, obtained 180 days after TCRalphabeta/CD19-depleted stem cell transplant. The TCR comes from a male patient aged 5 to 17 who had a stem cell transplant for acute lymphoblastic leukemia, so the T cells may come from the graft donor. Here is the DNA: TGCAGTGCTAGACCCCCCGGGACAGCCTTGGGAGGCTACACCTTC. This is translated as CSARPPGTALGGYTF.